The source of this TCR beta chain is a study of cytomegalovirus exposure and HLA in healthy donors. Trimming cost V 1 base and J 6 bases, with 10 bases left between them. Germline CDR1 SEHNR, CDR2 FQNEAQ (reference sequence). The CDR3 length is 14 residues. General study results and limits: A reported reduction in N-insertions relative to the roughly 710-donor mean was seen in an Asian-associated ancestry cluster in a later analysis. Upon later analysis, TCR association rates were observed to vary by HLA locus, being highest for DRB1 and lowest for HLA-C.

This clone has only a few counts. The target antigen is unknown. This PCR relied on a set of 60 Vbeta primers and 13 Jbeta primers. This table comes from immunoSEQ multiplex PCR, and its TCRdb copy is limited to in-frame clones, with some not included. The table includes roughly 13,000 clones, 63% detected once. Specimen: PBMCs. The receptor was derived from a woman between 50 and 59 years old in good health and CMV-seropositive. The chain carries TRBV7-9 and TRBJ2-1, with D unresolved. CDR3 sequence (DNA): TGTGCCAGCAGCTTAGAAAATCGGGTCAATGAGCAGTTCTTC. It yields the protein CASSLENRVNEQFF. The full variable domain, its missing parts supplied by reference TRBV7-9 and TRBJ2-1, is DTGVSQNPRHKITKRGQNVTFRCDPISEHNRLYWYRQTLGQGPEFLTYFQNEAQLEKSRLLSDRFSAERPKGSFSTLEIQRTEQGDSAMYLCASSLENRVNEQFFGPGTRLTVL.